This T cell receptor beta chain was found in a study of blood T cell repertoires in COVID-19 (dated by TCRdb to 2020 to 2021). Study-wide context: Samples covering the acute and convalescent phases of COVID-19 were provided by collaborators in the United States, Italy and Spain. The prospective study material was composed of cDNA or gDNA derived from T cells, B-cell-depleted T cells, or PBMCs. The dataset comprised deeply sampled blood TCRbeta repertoires from subjects exposed to, actively infected with, or recovered from COVID-19. A freely available public database, intended as a resource for researchers studying the immune response to SARS-CoV-2, is where the repertoires were released. The samples were drawn from two sources: the first 160 participants of the ongoing ImmuneRACE study, and 1,000 to 1,500 subjects contributed by 6 global collaborators. A de-identified subject ID, COVID-19 status, age in years and sex were almost always included in the sample metadata. Where HLA class I and class II types were available, the types were taken from metadata supplied by the sample provider, not from assay-based typing.

As regards this clone: The antigen it recognizes is unknown. Qualities for individual bases were not recorded, and no much larger clone is one base off.

TCRbeta CDR3 regions were amplified from genomic DNA by means of the immunoSEQ Assay, a bias-controlled multiplex PCR. Per the source publication's procedure: Within the assay, amplification of reference gene primers was used to estimate how many nucleated cells each sample contained. To quantify the absolute abundance of each unique TCRbeta CDR3 rearrangement, sequence reads were collapsed and filtered. For each sample, productive Simpson clonality was calculated by taking the square root of Simpson's diversity index across productive rearrangements. TCRdb obtained this table from immuneACCESS and retained in-frame rearrangements with V and J assigned. These tables miss some clones; where compared with another copy, unresolved V genes account for less than half of the shortfall, and the remainder is unexplained. V and J calls and clone size are copied from that table; D and trimming were computed from the DNA. This sample has around 200,000 clones in its table, and roughly nine tenths of those were observed once. 0.72% of the sample goes to the ten largest clones.

CDR3 length: 13 amino acids, cysteine to phenylalanine. Of all the DNA, just the CDR3 is kept, 39 bases in frame from base 1. At the junction V is shortened by 7 bases and J by 2 bases, with 10 bases in between. CDR1 and CDR2, per the germline V gene, are MNHEY and SVGAGI. The collaborating institutions used their own protocols to collect whole blood in K2EDTA tubes. For TCRbeta analysis, collaborators shipped samples in one of three forms: frozen whole blood, isolated PBMCs, or DNA extracted from either of those sample types. The investigation overall reported the following: Clinical and demographic metadata were provided uncurated, with the amount varying by source and participant.

The receptor chain draws on TRBV6-5 and TRBJ2-3, and possibly TRBD1, on 6 matching bases. The sequenced sample consisted of peripheral blood. This TCR came from a man aged 35 to 55 with acute or convalescent COVID-19. The bases are TGTGCCAGCACCGACAGGTCCACAGATACGCAGTATTTT. Translated, it reads CASTDRSTDTQYF.